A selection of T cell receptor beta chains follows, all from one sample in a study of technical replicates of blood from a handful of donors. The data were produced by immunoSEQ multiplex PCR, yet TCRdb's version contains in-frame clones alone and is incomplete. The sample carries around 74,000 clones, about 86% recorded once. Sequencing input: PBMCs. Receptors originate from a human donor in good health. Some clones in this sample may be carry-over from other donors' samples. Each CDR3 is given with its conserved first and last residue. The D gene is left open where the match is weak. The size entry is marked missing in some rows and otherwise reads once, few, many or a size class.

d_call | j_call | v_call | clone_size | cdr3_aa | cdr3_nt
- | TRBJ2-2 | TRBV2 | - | CASSPQPEGAGELFF | TGTGCCAGCAGTCCCCAGCCAGAGGGGGCCGGGGAGCTGTTTTTT
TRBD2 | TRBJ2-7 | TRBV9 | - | CASSVSASGSYEQYF | TGTGCCAGCAGCGTATCGGCTAGCGGCTCCTACGAGCAGTACTTC
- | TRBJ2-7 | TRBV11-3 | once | CASSSQPNSPQYF | TGTGCCAGCAGCTCACAACCTAACAGTCCGCAGTACTTC
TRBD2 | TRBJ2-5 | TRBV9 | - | CASSVTSATETQYF | TGTGCCAGCAGCGTGACTAGCGCCACGGAGACCCAGTACTTC
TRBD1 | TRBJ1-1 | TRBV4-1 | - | CASSQPSDRRGTEAFF | TGCGCCAGCAGCCAACCTTCGGACAGGCGGGGCACTGAAGCTTTCTTT
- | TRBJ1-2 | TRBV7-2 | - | CASSSSGARFYGYTF | TGTGCCAGCAGCTCCTCAGGGGCGCGGTTTTATGGCTACACCTTC
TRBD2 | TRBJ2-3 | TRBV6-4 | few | CASSELAGGVDTQYF | TGTGCCAGCAGTGAACTAGCGGGGGGCGTAGATACGCAGTATTTT
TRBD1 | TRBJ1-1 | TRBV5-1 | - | CASSSGTGNTEAFF | TGCGCCAGCAGCTCTGGGACAGGGAACACTGAAGCTTTCTTT
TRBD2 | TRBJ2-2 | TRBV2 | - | CASSGTTSLGTGELFF | TGTGCCAGCAGTGGGACGACTAGCCTCGGCACCGGGGAGCTGTTTTTT
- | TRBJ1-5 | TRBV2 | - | CASSESYYSNQPQHF | TGTGCCAGCAGTGAGTCTTACTATAGCAATCAGCCCCAGCATTTT
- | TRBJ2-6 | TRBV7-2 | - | CASSLGHLPFSGANVLTF | TGTGCCAGCAGCTTAGGGCACCTTCCCTTCTCTGGGGCCAACGTCCTGACTTTC
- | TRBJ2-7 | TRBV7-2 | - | CASKGGSPYEQYF | TGTGCCAGCAAGGGGGGGTCGCCCTACGAGCAGTACTTC
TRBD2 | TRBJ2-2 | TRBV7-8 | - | CASSLSRLAYTGELFF | TGTGCCAGCAGCTTATCCAGACTAGCGTACACCGGGGAGCTGTTTTTT
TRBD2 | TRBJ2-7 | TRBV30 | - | CAWSLGTSGSGDEQYF | TGTGCCTGGAGTCTCGGGACTAGCGGGAGTGGAGACGAGCAGTACTTC
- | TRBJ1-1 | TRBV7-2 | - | CASSLVRDTEAFF | TGTGCCAGCAGCTTAGTGAGGGACACTGAAGCTTTCTTT
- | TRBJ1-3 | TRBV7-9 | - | CASSLVYSGNTIYF | TGTGCCAGCAGCTTAGTATACTCTGGAAACACCATATATTTT
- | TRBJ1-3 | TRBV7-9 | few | CASMLGASGNTIYF | TGTGCCAGCATGTTGGGGGCCTCTGGAAACACCATATATTTT
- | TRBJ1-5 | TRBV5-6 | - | CASSRGGNQPQHF | TGTGCCAGCAGCAGAGGCGGGAATCAGCCCCAGCATTTT
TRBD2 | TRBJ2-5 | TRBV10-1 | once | CASSRSGGAHQETQYF | TGCGCCAGCAGTCGAAGCGGGGGGGCACACCAAGAGACCCAGTACTTC
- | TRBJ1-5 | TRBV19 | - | CASSMGRINQPQHF | TGTGCCAGTAGTATGGGGCGGATCAATCAGCCCCAGCATTTT
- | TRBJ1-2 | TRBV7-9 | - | CASSKGDYGYTF | TGTGCCAGCAGTAAAGGGGACTATGGCTACACCTTC
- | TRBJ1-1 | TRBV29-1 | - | CSVENSRGTEAFF | TGCAGCGTTGAGAACTCACGAGGCACTGAAGCTTTCTTT
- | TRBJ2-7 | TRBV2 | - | CASSARGLRSYEQYF | TGTGCCAGCAGTGCCCGCGGACTGCGCTCCTACGAGCAGTACTTC
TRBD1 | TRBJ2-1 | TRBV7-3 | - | CASSLGQGAYNEQFF | TGTGCCAGCAGCTTGGGACAGGGGGCTTACAATGAGCAGTTCTTC
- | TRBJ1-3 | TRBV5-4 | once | CASSFADRSGGNTIYF | TGTGCCAGCAGCTTCGCCGACAGGTCGGGGGGAAACACCATATATTTT
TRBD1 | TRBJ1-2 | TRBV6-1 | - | CASSGPGQNYGYTF | TGTGCCAGCAGTGGGCCGGGACAGAACTATGGCTACACCTTC
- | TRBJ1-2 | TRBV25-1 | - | CASSESGGSGNYGYTF | TGTGCCAGCAGTGAATCGGGGGGGTCGGGTAACTATGGCTACACCTTC
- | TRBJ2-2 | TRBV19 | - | CASSKISGELFF | TGTGCCAGTAGTAAAATTTCTGGGGAGCTGTTTTTT
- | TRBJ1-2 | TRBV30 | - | CAWSSDYGYTF | TGTGCCTGGAGTTCGGACTATGGCTACACCTTC
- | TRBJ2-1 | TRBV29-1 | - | CSVEDERQGTDEQFF | TGCAGCGTTGAAGATGAGAGGCAGGGGACGGATGAGCAGTTCTTC